The entry that follows covers one T cell receptor (beta chain) sequence. The data were obtained in a study of blood T cell repertoires in COVID-19. Clones were sequenced by immunoSEQ multiplex PCR, and TCRdb holds only the in-frame ones, with some missing. The sample includes about 250,000 clones, less than 85% of them seen just once. This receptor was taken from a woman of 80 years or more with active or convalescent COVID-19. The specimen was peripheral blood.

The CDR3 sequence: CASSLRGLDGELFF. The CDR3 DNA follows: TGTGCCAGCAGCTTACGAGGACTCGACGGGGAGCTGTTTTTT. The chain carries TRBV7-9 and TRBJ2-2; TRBD2 might be the D (5 bases). Between the trimmed V and J ends, which lost 2 bases and 7 bases, there was a span of 11 bases. Germline assignment: CDR1 SEHNR and CDR2 FQNEAQ (reference sequence). This CDR3 spans 14 amino acids.